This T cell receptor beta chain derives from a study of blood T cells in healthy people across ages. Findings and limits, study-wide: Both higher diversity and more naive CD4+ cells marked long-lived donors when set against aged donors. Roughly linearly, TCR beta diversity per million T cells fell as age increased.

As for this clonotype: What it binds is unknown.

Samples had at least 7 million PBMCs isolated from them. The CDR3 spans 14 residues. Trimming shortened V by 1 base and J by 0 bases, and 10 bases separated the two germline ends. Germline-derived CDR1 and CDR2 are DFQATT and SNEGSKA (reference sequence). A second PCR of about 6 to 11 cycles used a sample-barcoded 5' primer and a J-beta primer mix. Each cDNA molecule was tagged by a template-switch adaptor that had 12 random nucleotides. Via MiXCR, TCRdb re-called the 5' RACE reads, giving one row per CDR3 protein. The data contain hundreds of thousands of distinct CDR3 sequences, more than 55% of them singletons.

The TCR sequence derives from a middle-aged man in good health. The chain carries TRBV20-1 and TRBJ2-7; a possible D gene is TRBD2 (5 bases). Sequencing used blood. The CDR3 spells CSARVEASSYEQYF. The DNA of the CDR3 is TGCAGTGCTAGAGTGGAGGCGAGCTCCTACGAGCAGTACTTC.